Below, one T cell receptor (beta chain) is given with its context. Its antigen is as yet unknown. Trimming left V 1 base short and J 2 bases short, with 15 bases between. Germline V gene data show CDR1 as SGHRS and CDR2 as YFSETQ. There are 17 residues in the CDR3. The assay was immunoSEQ multiplex PCR, and TCRdb's table has in-frame clones only and misses some. The profile shows fewer than 85,000 clones, approximately 76% of them singletons. Sequencing was preceded by expansion of antigen-specific CD4+ T cells with viral peptide pools in the ViraFEST assay. The authors isolated CD4+ T cells after roughly 10 days of culture. Participants were given two doses of BNT162b2 or mRNA-1273 vaccine. PBMC were cultured at around 2 million per well with around 10 IU/ml IL-2 and about 9.5 ug/ml peptides. Days 3 and 7 were when half the medium was replaced with IL-2 medium. The data were obtained in a study of vaccination effects on CD4 cells after COVID-19.

Notes on the study in general: After vaccination, at late timepoints, clones induced by infection and by vaccine contracted markedly. Nearly all vaccine-induced clones in healthy recipients recognized only SARS-CoV-2.

This receptor was taken from a human donor who received a COVID-19 vaccine. Source: CD4+ T cells from PBMCs cultured with HCoV-OC43 spike peptides, taken after COVID-19 vaccination. The subset: HCoV-OC43 spike overlapping peptide pool stimulation. This sequence joins TRBV5-1 and TRBJ2-2; D unresolved. CDR3 sequence: CASSLRPVSSNTGELFF. For the CDR3, the DNA is TGCGCCAGCAGCTTGAGACCCGTAAGCAGTAACACCGGGGAGCTGTTTTTT.